The T cell receptor (beta chain) under discussion was sequenced for a study of cytomegalovirus exposure and HLA in healthy donors. The study's findings and limits: Among TCR beta chains of equal frequency, HLA-associated ones were more clonally expanded in a later analysis. A cluster of highly shared sequence variants was likely a sequencing artifact.

The table lists this clone with a count of one. Its antigen is not identified. CDR1 and CDR2 (germline): SGHRS, YFSETQ. The ends lost 4 bases at V and 4 bases at J; junction bases unmatched: 8. The CDR3 spans 15 residues. This PCR relied on a set of 60 Vbeta primers and 13 Jbeta primers. Authors' processing steps: Later analysis identified 80 million to 85 million unique TCR beta chains, around 10 million shared. The assay was immunoSEQ multiplex PCR, and TCRdb's table has in-frame clones only and misses some. That table furnishes V, J and clone size, whereas the DNA furnished D and trimming. Here the sample spans 95,000 to 150,000 clones, roughly 70% being singletons.

Specimen: PBMCs. The J gene is TRBJ2-3, the V gene TRBV5-1; TRBD2 matches 8 bases. The origin of this receptor is a woman aged 40-49 years in good health and CMV-seronegative. The CDR3 region has the DNA TGCGCCAGCAGCCAGCGGGAGCTGGCAGCAGATACGCAGTATTTT. It is translated as CASSQRELAADTQYF.